This T cell receptor beta chain was identified in a study of T-cell reconstitution after alpha-beta-depleted transplantation in children. Germline loops: CDR1 SGHTA, CDR2 FQGNSA. Trimming cost V 8 bases and J 4 bases, with 11 bases left between them. The CDR3 has 13 residues. Study-wide findings and caveats: Counts and diversity of T cells one year after transplant came mostly from newly produced T cells. Reports say that about two months after transplant, the alpha-beta T cells came out of several hundred graft clones that had expanded.

TCRbeta library preparation incorporated unique molecular identifiers. One entry per CDR3 protein results from TCRdb running MiXCR on the PCR reads. Of 450,000 to 550,000 distinct CDR3 sequences listed, roughly 11% were seen once; the top ten hold around 15%. The table lists this clonotype with a few counts. The antigen is undetermined. The chain has TRBV7-2 and TRBJ1-4; D gene uncertain. This clonotype was sampled from a female patient between 2 and 10 years old who had a stem cell transplant for aplastic anemia, so the T cells may come from the graft donor. The sample was PBMCs, mostly from graft donor cells, taken 180 days after TCRalphabeta/CD19-depleted stem cell transplant. The CDR3 reads CASRSQNNEKLFF. CDR3 in DNA: TGTGCCAGCCGCAGTCAGAATAATGAAAAACTGTTTTTT. Combining the CDR3 with reference TRBV7-2 and TRBJ1-4 gives the whole variable domain GAGVSQSPSNKVTEKGKDVELRCDPISGHTALYWYRQSLGQGLEFLIYFQGNSAPDKSGLPSDRFSAERTGGSVSTLTIQRTQQEDSAVYLCASRSQNNEKLFFGSGTQLSVL.